A single sample gave rise to the 30 T cell receptor beta chains below, sequenced in a study of CD8+CD57+ T cells in acquired aplastic anemia. Previously, flow cytometry had revealed CD8+CD57+ cell expansion in the patients chosen for sequencing. According to the study, genomic DNA was the template for TCR beta VDJ and CDR3 profiling. MiXCR, run by TCRdb on the reads, gives a single entry per CDR3 protein. Among fewer than 200,000 distinct CDR3 sequences, around 50% were seen once, and the ten largest hold roughly 13%. Sequencing was carried out using sorted CD4+, CD8+, or CD8+CD57+ T cells (not recorded which) from PBMCs. These receptors originate from a human donor with aplastic anemia.

This clonotype has ten or more counts. V usage is TRBV29-1 and J usage is TRBJ2-1, with D perhaps matching TRBD1 or TRBD2 (6 bases each). V lost 5 bases and J 7 bases, leaving 18 bases between the germline ends. CDR3 length equals 14 residues. Per germline, CDR1 SQVTM and CDR2 ANQGSEA. The CDR3: CSVTRQDAGNEQFF. The CDR3 bases are TGCAGCGTTACTCGACAGGACGCGGGGAATGAGCAGTTCTTC.

The sample holds many counts of this clonotype. CDR3 sequence: CASSLRTGTGELFF. CDR3 nucleotides: TGTGCCAGCAGTTTAAGGACAGGGACCGGGGAGCTGTTTTTT. The chain links TRBV12-3 or TRBV12-4 to TRBJ2-2; 8 nucleotides match TRBD1. J was trimmed by 5 bases and V by 2 bases; bases with no gene match: 1. The CDR3 is 14 residues long.

V is TRBV24-1 and J is TRBJ2-3, with 7 bases lining up with TRBD2. There are 17 residues in the CDR3. The V gene's germline CDR1 is KGHDR and CDR2 SFDVKD. With V trimmed by 4 bases and J by 0 bases, 9 bases remained unmatched. CDR3 in amino acids: CATSDFLSSGSTDTQYF. As DNA, the CDR3 is TGTGCCACCAGTGACTTCCTCTCTAGCGGAAGCACAGATACGCAGTATTTT.

The chain couples TRBV19 to TRBJ2-3; D perhaps matches TRBD1 (5 bases). CDR3 length equals 13 residues. V was shortened by 7 bases and J by 2 bases, with 10 bases between the two germline ends. Germline V gives CDR1 LNHDA, CDR2 SQIVND (reference sequence). The CDR3 DNA is TGTGCCAGTAAAGTCAGGGACACAGATACGCAGTATTTT. It translates to CASKVRDTDTQYF.

The genes are TRBV19 and TRBJ1-1; D gene unclear. Per the germline V gene, CDR1 is LNHDA and CDR2 is SQIVND (reference sequence). With 4 bases removed from V and 3 bases from J, the gap between germline ends came to 6 bases. The CDR3 runs 12 residues. The CDR3 DNA reads TGTGCCAGTAGTACCCAATACACTGAAGCTTTCTTT. Translating gives CASSTQYTEAFF.

This clonotype was observed at least ten times. The chain is built from TRBV20-1 and TRBJ2-1; the D gene is possibly TRBD1 (5 bases). The CDR3 has 12 residues. Trimming took off 7 bases at V and 5 bases at J, with 12 bases between the two ends. Germline values: CDR1 DFQATT, CDR2 SNEGSKA (reference sequence). The CDR3 spells CSVRGPDNEQFF. In DNA form, the CDR3 reads TGCAGTGTAAGGGGTCCCGACAATGAGCAGTTCTTC.

The chain's CDR3 is CASSQDVSVNSPLHF. DNA of the CDR3: TGTGCCAGCAGCCAAGATGTGTCAGTCAATTCACCCCTCCACTTT. The chain is built from TRBV4-2 and TRBJ1-6, with D unclear. Germline CDR1 and CDR2: LGHNA and YNFKEQ. The V and J ends lost 0 bases and 7 bases respectively, with 10 bases between them. This CDR3 comprises 15 residues.

In its sample, this clonotype was seen a few times. The chain links TRBV30 to TRBJ1-1; TRBD1 is a possible D gene (6 bases). The ends were cut back, 3 bases at V and 1 base at J, with 12 bases in the middle. The CDR3 length is 14 residues. Germline V gene data show CDR1 as GTSNPN and CDR2 as SVGIG (reference sequence). CDR3 sequence: CAWSATGRNTEAFF. CDR3 DNA: TGTGCCTGGAGCGCCACAGGGAGGAACACTGAAGCTTTCTTT. Filled out from reference TRBV30 and TRBJ1-1, the complete variable domain reads SQTIHQWPATLVQPVGSPLSLECTVEGTSNPNLYWYRQAAGRGLQLLFYSVGIGQISSEVPQNLSASRPQDRQFILSSKKLLLSDSGFYLCAWSATGRNTEAFFGQGTRLTVV.

In its sample, this clonotype was seen a few times. In nucleotides, the CDR3 is TGTGCCAGTAGCGCGACAGGCGCGTATAATTCACCCCTCCACTTT. This encodes CASSATGAYNSPLHF. The J gene is TRBJ1-6, the V gene TRBV19, with a weak D call TRBD1 (6 bases). Germline V gene lookup returns CDR1 LNHDA and CDR2 SQIVND (reference sequence). V lost 6 bases, J lost 4 bases, and 13 bases lay in between. The CDR3 loop spans 15 amino acids.

The chain combines TRBV24-1 with TRBJ1-5; TRBD1 matches 8 bases. CDR3 size: 15 residues. The trim removed 5 bases at V and 7 bases at J, leaving 9 bases unmatched. CDR1 and CDR2 (germline): KGHDR, SFDVKD. CDR3 protein: CATSGTGTGKQPQHF. The CDR3 DNA sequence: TGTGCCACCAGTGGAACCGGGACAGGAAAACAGCCCCAGCATTTT.

A word on this clonotype: A read error is likely, as this CDR3 ends without the conserved phenylalanine or tryptophan. This sequence joins TRBV5-1 and TRBJ2-3, with 12 bases aligning to TRBD2. Germline CDR1 is SGHRS and CDR2 is YFSETQ. CDR3 length: 19 amino acids. J gave up 2 bases and V 0 bases, and 10 bases lay outside the gene matches. For the CDR3, the DNA is TGCGCCAGCAGCTTGGGACTAGCGGGGGCCGGGCTATTCACAGATACGCAGTATTCT. This codes for CASSLGLAGAGLFTDTQYS.

This sequence joins TRBV7-3 and TRBJ1-6; D not certain. This CDR3 comprises 13 residues. V was cut by 5 bases and J by 7 bases, with 9 bases left in between. Germline V gene sequence: CDR1 SGHTA, CDR2 FQGTGA. This chain's CDR3 is CASSPGRNSPLHF. The DNA of the CDR3 is TGTGCCAGCAGCCCCGGGAGGAATTCACCCCTCCACTTT. The complete variable domain, with remaining parts taken from reference TRBV7-3 and TRBJ1-6, reads GAGVSQTPSNKVTEKGKYVELRCDPISGHTALYWYRQSLGQGPEFLIYFQGTGAADDSGLPNDRFFAVRPEGSVSTLKIQRTERGDSAVYLCASSPGRNSPLHFGNGTRLTVT.

The CDR3 spells CASSRPQTDGNTIYF. For the CDR3, the DNA is TGCGCCAGCAGCCGCCCTCAGACAGATGGAAACACCATATATTTT. This chain links TRBV5-1 with TRBJ1-3; perhaps TRBD1 as D (5 bases). The germline V gene has CDR1 SGHRS and CDR2 YFSETQ. The CDR3 is 15 residues long. V lost 4 bases, J lost 3 bases, and 14 bases lay in between.

The chain is built from TRBV10-3 and TRBJ2-7, with D maybe TRBD1 (6 bases). Germline assignment: CDR1 ENHRY and CDR2 SYGVKD. This CDR3 has 16 residues. V dropped 1 base and J dropped 5 bases, with 18 bases sitting between them. The CDR3 protein is CAISELQGANSNEQYF. CDR3 in DNA: TGTGCCATCAGTGAGTTACAGGGTGCGAATTCTAACGAGCAGTACTTC.

Remarks on this clonotype: A much bigger clone sits one base away, suggesting this may be a read error. The chain carries TRBV3-1 and TRBJ2-7; D possibly uses TRBD1 or TRBD2 (5 bases each). The germline V gene encodes CDR1 LGHDT and CDR2 YNNKEL (reference sequence). The CDR3 contains 14 residues. Trimming took 3 bases from V and 7 from J, leaving 16 bases between them. Here the CDR3 DNA reads TGTGCCAGCAGCCAGGCAGAGGGGAATCATGAGCAGTACTTC. Its protein product is CASSQAEGNHEQYF.

This chain links TRBV25-1 with TRBJ2-5, with 9 positions matching TRBD1. Trimming took 5 bases from V and 9 from J; bases not matched to a gene: 10. Per germline, CDR1 MGHDK and CDR2 SYGVNS. This CDR3 is 14 amino acids long. CDR3 loop: CASSTTGGNQPQYF. CDR3 DNA: TGTGCCAGCAGTACCACAGGGGGCAATCAGCCCCAGTACTTC.

The chain recombines TRBV29-1 with TRBJ1-1; 9 bases align to TRBD1. Germline V gives CDR1 SQVTM, CDR2 ANQGSEA. Trimming removed 5 bases from V and 1 base from J; junction bases left unmatched: 11. The CDR3 has 16 residues. CDR3 sequence reads: CSVIFNRGLGNTEAFF. Here the CDR3 DNA reads TGCAGCGTTATCTTTAACAGGGGGCTCGGGAACACTGAAGCTTTCTTT.

This clonotype was picked up many times. The V call is TRBV20-1, the J call TRBJ1-6; 8 bases fit TRBD1. Per the germline V gene, CDR1 is DFQATT and CDR2 is SNEGSKA (reference sequence). With V trimmed by 4 bases and J by 0 bases, 5 bases remained unmatched. This CDR3 has 16 amino acids. CDR3 residues: CSAKDRASSYNSPLHF. CDR3 nucleotide sequence: TGCAGTGCTAAGGACAGGGCCAGCTCCTATAATTCACCCCTCCACTTT.

There are a few counts of this clonotype. The genes are TRBV5-4 and TRBJ2-5, with a possible D match to TRBD1 (6 bases). The CDR3 runs 13 residues. Germline CDR1 reads SGHNT; CDR2 reads YYREEE (reference sequence). The V gene lost 4 bases and the J gene lost 5 bases, with 12 bases spanning the gap. CDR3 region: CASSQQGRETQYF. The DNA of the CDR3 is TGTGCCAGCAGCCAACAGGGTAGGGAGACCCAGTACTTC.

The chain's CDR3 is CASNNRDRNQPQHF. In DNA, the CDR3 is TGTGCCAGTAACAACCGGGACCGAAATCAGCCCCAGCATTTT. V usage is TRBV19 and J usage is TRBJ1-5; perhaps TRBD1 as D (5 bases). CDR3 length: 14 amino acids. The V end was cut by 7 bases, the J end by 4 bases, with 14 bases between. The germline CDR1 and CDR2 sequences are LNHDA and SQIVND (reference sequence).

In this sample, this clonotype turned up many times. The chain couples TRBV7-2 to TRBJ2-3; 10 bases map to TRBD2. The CDR3 has 16 amino acids. The V gene's germline CDR1 is SGHTA and CDR2 FQGNSA. Unmatched junction bases numbered 12, after V lost 5 bases and J lost 7 bases. In DNA, the CDR3 is TGTGCCAGCAGCCAAGCGGGGGGGCGGGACCCACATACGCAGTATTTT. It is translated as CASSQAGGRDPHTQYF.

V is TRBV29-1 and J is TRBJ1-5; 7 nucleotides agree with TRBD1. The CDR3 loop spans 14 amino acids. V lost 5 bases and J lost 6; bases outside the gene matches: 10. The germline gives CDR1 SQVTM, CDR2 ANQGSEA. CDR3 loop: CSVTRDRDGQPQHF. The CDR3 coding sequence is TGCAGCGTTACCCGGGACAGAGACGGTCAGCCCCAGCATTTT.

The sample holds many counts of this clonotype. The chain has TRBV29-1 and TRBJ2-7; D gene ambiguous. V was clipped by 6 bases and J by 7 bases, with 19 bases between them. Germline values: CDR1 SQVTM, CDR2 ANQGSEA. This CDR3 spans 13 amino acids. Written as DNA, the CDR3 is TGCAGCGTCTACACCCGGGCTAGGCGGGAGCAGTACTTC. Protein sequence: CSVYTRARREQYF.

This clonotype was picked up a small number of times. V is TRBV24-1 and J is TRBJ2-1; no firm D call. The V gene lost 7 bases and the J gene lost 9 bases, with 12 bases spanning the gap. CDR1 and CDR2 from the germline V gene are KGHDR and SFDVKD. This CDR3 comprises 12 residues. Here the CDR3 DNA reads TGTGCCACCAGCGATGGACGGGTTGAGCAGTTCTTC. It is translated as CATSDGRVEQFF.

This clonotype was counted at least ten times. The V and J genes are TRBV7-9 and TRBJ2-3; no firm D call. CDR3 length: 13 residues. From germline, CDR1 is SEHNR and CDR2 FQNEAQ (reference sequence). Trimming removed 3 bases from V and 0 bases from J, with 4 bases in between. CDR3 nucleotide sequence: TGTGCCAGCAGCTTCTTCAGCACAGATACGCAGTATTTT. Translating gives CASSFFSTDTQYF.

The sample holds a few counts of this clonotype. The rearrangement joins TRBV3-1 to TRBJ2-5, with 7 nucleotides matching TRBD2. Germline-derived CDR1 and CDR2 are LGHDT and YNNKEL (reference sequence). The CDR3 totals 13 residues. With V trimmed by 4 bases and J by 3 bases, 2 bases remained unmatched. CDR3 region: CASSPTSEETQYF. CDR3 sequence (DNA): TGTGCCAGCAGCCCCACTAGCGAAGAGACCCAGTACTTC.

This clonotype was counted many times. This chain uses TRBV12-5 with TRBJ2-7; 7 bases map to TRBD2. This CDR3 is 13 amino acids long. Losses at the gene ends were 8 bases for V and 4 bases for J; bases not matched to a gene: 8. CDR1 is LGHNT and CDR2 is FRNRAP in the germline V gene. For the CDR3, the DNA is TGTGCTAGTTGGAGGGAGGGACTTTACGAGCAGTACTTC. It is translated as CASWREGLYEQYF.

The chain joins TRBV10-3 to TRBJ1-2; no clear D. V gave up 0 bases and J gave up 6 bases, with 14 bases separating them. This CDR3 region has 15 residues. Per germline, CDR1 ENHRY and CDR2 SYGVKD. CDR3 DNA: TGTGCCATCAGTGAGTCGTCCTGGAGGAATGATGGCTACACCTTC. Its translation: CAISESSWRNDGYTF.

Here the CDR3 reads CASSGVGSPLHF. CDR3 coding DNA: TGTGCCAGCTCAGGGGTCGGTTCACCCCTCCACTTT. The gene calls are TRBV14 and TRBJ1-6, with D possibly matching TRBD1 (6 bases). The germline gives CDR1 SGHDN, CDR2 FVKESK. This CDR3 comprises 12 residues. V lost 8 bases and J lost 9, with 11 bases in between.

To note about this clonotype: Compared with germline, one end of the junction differs, possibly owing to a read error. The chain is built from TRBV5-3 and TRBJ2-5; D is unclear. TRBV5-3 is an ORF, with its function uncertain. The CDR3 spans 13 residues. The CDR3 reads CASSLSLQETQYF. The CDR3 DNA follows: TGTGCCAGCAGCTTGTCCCTCCAAGAGACCCAGTACTTC.